These T cell receptor beta chains were read from a single sample in a study of long-term antiretroviral therapy in people with HIV. Sequencing was performed with immunoSEQ multiplex PCR; in TCRdb, only in-frame clones are kept and a portion is missing. The repertoire holds around 20,000 clones, with more than 80% as singletons. The source material was unsorted PBMCs, sampled about 6.1 years after starting antiretroviral therapy. The origin of the receptors is a man aged 30 to 45 with HIV. Both conserved end residues are part of each CDR3. Fields, in order: V gene, clone size, D gene, J gene, CDR3 protein, CDR3 DNA. The D gene is left open where the match is weak. Only part of the rows carry a size: once, few, many, or a class if the clone is expanded.

TRBV19,.,.,TRBJ2-7,CASSIAVGTSQPEGQYF,TGTGCCAGTAGTATAGCTGTCGGGACAAGCCAGCCTGAAGGGCAGTACTTC
TRBV28,.,TRBD1,TRBJ2-3,CASFDRGAADTQYF,TGTGCCAGCTTTGACAGGGGCGCGGCAGATACGCAGTATTTT
TRBV6-1,.,.,TRBJ2-7,CASSEFREPPYEQYF,TGTGCCAGCAGTGAGTTCCGGGAGCCTCCCTACGAGCAGTACTTC
TRBV30,.,.,TRBJ1-1,CAWSVSLGRGARGTEAFF,TGTGCCTGGAGTGTATCCCTTGGGCGGGGGGCGCGGGGCACTGAAGCTTTCTTT
TRBV7-6,few,TRBD2,TRBJ2-2,CASSSGLAGSGELFF,TGTGCCAGCAGCTCAGGGCTAGCGGGGAGCGGGGAGCTGTTTTTT
TRBV4-3,.,.,TRBJ2-7,CASSPLGGYEQYF,TGCGCCAGCAGCCCCCTGGGGGGCTACGAGCAGTACTTC
TRBV19,.,TRBD2,TRBJ2-6,CASSFISRGRANSGANVLTF,TGTGCCAGTAGCTTTATAAGTCGCGGGAGGGCCAACTCGGGGGCCAACGTCCTGACTTTC
TRBV2,.,.,TRBJ2-1,CASSEWADPSSYNEQFF,TGTGCCAGCAGTGAATGGGCAGACCCTAGCTCCTACAATGAGCAGTTCTTC
TRBV5-1,.,TRBD1,TRBJ2-7,CASSREGQGYEQYF,TGCGCCAGCAGCCGAGAGGGACAGGGCTACGAGCAGTACTTC
TRBV5-4,.,.,TRBJ2-7,CASSFRPGPGEQYF,TGTGCCAGCAGCTTCAGGCCGGGGCCGGGCGAGCAGTACTTC
TRBV5-1,.,.,TRBJ2-3,CASSRPTDTQYF,TGCGCCAGCAGCCGGCCCACAGATACGCAGTATTTT
TRBV5-8,.,TRBD1,TRBJ2-1,CASSERQGNEQFF,TGTGCCAGCAGCGAACGACAGGGGAATGAGCAGTTCTTC
TRBV5-1,.,.,TRBJ1-1,CASSGTSNTEAFF,TGCGCCAGCAGCGGGACTTCGAACACTGAAGCTTTCTTT
TRBV27,.,.,TRBJ1-5,CASSNRGINQPQHF,TGTGCCAGCAGTAACCGGGGGATCAATCAGCCCCAGCATTTT
TRBV7-2,.,TRBD1,TRBJ1-3,CASSSGGRGNTIYF,TGTGCCAGCAGTTCAGGGGGCCGGGGGAACACCATATATTTT
TRBV19,once,TRBD1,TRBJ1-1,CASSMDRRYTEAFF,TGTGCCAGTAGTATGGACAGGAGGTACACTGAAGCTTTCTTT
TRBV4-3,few,.,TRBJ1-5,CASSQDLRGGNQPQHF,TGCGCCAGCAGCCAAGATCTCAGAGGCGGCAATCAGCCCCAGCATTTT
TRBV7-9,few,TRBD1,TRBJ1-2,CASSTGGAVYTF,TGTGCCAGCAGTACAGGGGGCGCGGTCTACACCTTC
TRBV28,.,.,TRBJ2-7,CASSRRKVEQYF,TGTGCCAGCAGTAGGCGCAAAGTCGAGCAGTACTTC
TRBV9,.,TRBD1,TRBJ2-5,CASSVDEGAGETQYF,TGTGCCAGCAGCGTAGACGAGGGGGCAGGGGAGACCCAGTACTTC
TRBV28,.,TRBD1,TRBJ2-5,CASRQGQETQYF,TGTGCCAGCAGACAGGGGCAAGAGACCCAGTACTTC
TRBV4-1,.,.,TRBJ1-2,CASSLQGYYGYTF,TGCGCCAGCAGCCTACAGGGCTACTATGGCTACACCTTC